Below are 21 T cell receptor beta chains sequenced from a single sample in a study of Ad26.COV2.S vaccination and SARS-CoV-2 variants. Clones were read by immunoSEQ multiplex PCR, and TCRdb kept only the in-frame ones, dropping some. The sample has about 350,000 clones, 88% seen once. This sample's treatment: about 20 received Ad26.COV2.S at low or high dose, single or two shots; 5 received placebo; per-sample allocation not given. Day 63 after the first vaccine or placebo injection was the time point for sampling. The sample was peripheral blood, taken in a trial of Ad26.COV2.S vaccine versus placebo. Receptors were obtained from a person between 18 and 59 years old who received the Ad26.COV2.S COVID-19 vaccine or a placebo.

CDR3 bases: TGTGCCTGGAGTGTACATAGATTGGCGCAGAATCAGCCCCAGCATTTT. It translates to CAWSVHRLAQNQPQHF. The rearrangement joins TRBV30 to TRBJ1-5; no reliable D call. The germline V and J ends were trimmed by 0 bases and 4 bases, with 16 bases remaining between them. There are 16 residues in the CDR3. Germline CDR1 and CDR2: GTSNPN and SVGIG (reference sequence). Full variable domain (outside the CDR3, taken from reference TRBV30 and TRBJ1-5): SQTIHQWPATLVQPVGSPLSLECTVEGTSNPNLYWYRQAAGRGLQLLFYSVGIGQISSEVPQNLSASRPQDRQFILSSKKLLLSDSGFYLCAWSVHRLAQNQPQHFGDGTRLSIL.

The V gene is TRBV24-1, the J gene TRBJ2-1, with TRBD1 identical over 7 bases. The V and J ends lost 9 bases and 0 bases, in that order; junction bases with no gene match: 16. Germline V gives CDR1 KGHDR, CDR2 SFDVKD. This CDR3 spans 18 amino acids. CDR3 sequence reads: CATRQGCTPAGSYNEQFF. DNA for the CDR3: TGTGCCACCCGACAGGGTTGCACTCCGGCCGGCTCCTACAATGAGCAGTTCTTC.

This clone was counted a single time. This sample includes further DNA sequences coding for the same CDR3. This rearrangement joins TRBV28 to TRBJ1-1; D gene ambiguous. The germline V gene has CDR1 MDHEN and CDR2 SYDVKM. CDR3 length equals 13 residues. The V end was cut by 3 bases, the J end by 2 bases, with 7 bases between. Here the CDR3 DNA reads TGTGCCAGCAGTTTGGGTGTAAACACTGAAGCTTTCTTT. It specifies CASSLGVNTEAFF. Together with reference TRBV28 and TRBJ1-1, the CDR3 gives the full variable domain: DVKVTQSSRYLVKRTGEKVFLECVQDMDHENMFWYRQDPGLGLRLIYFSYDVKMKEKGDIPEGYSVSREKKERFSLILESASTNQTSMYLCASSLGVNTEAFFGQGTRLTVV.

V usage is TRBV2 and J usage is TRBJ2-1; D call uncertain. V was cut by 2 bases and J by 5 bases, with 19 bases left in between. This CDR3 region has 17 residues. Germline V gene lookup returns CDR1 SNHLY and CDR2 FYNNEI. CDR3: CASSESALPSPDNEQFF. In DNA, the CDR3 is TGTGCCAGCAGTGAAAGTGCGCTACCTTCCCCAGACAATGAGCAGTTCTTC.

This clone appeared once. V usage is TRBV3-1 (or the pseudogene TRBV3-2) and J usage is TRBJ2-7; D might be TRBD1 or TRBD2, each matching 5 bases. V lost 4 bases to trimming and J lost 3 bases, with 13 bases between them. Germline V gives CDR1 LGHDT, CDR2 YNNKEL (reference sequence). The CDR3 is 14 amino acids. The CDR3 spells CASSRRDGSYEQYF. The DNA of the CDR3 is TGTGCCAGCAGCCGTAGGGACGGCAGCTACGAGCAGTACTTC.

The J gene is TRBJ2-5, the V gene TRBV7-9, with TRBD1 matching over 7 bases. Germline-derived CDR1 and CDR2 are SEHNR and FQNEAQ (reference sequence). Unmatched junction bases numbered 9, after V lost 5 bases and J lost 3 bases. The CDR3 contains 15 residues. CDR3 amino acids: CASSGVDREKETQYF. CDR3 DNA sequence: TGTGCCAGCAGCGGCGTAGACAGGGAAAAAGAGACCCAGTACTTC.

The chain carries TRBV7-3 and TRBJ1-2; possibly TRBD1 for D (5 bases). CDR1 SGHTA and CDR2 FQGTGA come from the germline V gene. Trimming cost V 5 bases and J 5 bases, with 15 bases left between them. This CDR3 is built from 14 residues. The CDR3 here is CASSPGTDGYGYTF. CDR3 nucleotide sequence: TGTGCCAGCAGCCCCGGGACGGATGGATATGGCTACACCTTC.

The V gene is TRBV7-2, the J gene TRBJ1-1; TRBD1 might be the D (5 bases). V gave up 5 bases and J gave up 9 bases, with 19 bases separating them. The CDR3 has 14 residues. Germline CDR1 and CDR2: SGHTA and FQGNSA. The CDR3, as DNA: TGTGCCAGCAGCCCCCTGGGGGGACGGGGCAAAGCTTTCTTT. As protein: CASSPLGGRGKAFF.

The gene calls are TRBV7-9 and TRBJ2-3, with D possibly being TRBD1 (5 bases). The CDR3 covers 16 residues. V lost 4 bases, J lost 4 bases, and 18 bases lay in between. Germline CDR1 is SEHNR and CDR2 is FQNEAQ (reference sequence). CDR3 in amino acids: CASSWAQAPVPDTQYF. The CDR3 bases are TGTGCCAGCAGCTGGGCACAGGCCCCGGTCCCAGATACGCAGTATTTT. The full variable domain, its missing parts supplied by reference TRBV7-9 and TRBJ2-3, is DTGVSQNPRHKITKRGQNVTFRCDPISEHNRLYWYRQTLGQGPEFLTYFQNEAQLEKSRLLSDRFSAERPKGSFSTLEIQRTEQGDSAMYLCASSWAQAPVPDTQYFGPGTRLTVL.

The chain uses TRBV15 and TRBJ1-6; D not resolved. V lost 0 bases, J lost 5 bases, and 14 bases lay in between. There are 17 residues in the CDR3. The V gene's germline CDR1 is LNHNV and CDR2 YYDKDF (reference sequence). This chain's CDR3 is CATSREPYGRNNSPLHF. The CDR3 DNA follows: TGTGCCACCAGCAGAGAGCCCTATGGCAGGAATAATTCACCCCTCCACTTT.

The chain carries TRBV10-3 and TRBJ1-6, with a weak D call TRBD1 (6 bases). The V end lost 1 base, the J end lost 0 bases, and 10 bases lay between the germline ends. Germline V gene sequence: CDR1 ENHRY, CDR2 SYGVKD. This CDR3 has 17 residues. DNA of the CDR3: TGTGCCATCAGTGAGTATCAGGGGAGCTCCTATAATTCACCCCTCCACTTT. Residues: CAISEYQGSSYNSPLHF.

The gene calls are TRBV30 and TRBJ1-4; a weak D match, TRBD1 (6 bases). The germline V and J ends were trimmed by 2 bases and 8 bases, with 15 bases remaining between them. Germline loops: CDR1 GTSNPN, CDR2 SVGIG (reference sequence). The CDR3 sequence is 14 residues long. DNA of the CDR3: TGTGCCTGGAGTTTCCAGGGGATTGGGGAAAAACTGTTTTTT. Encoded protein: CAWSFQGIGEKLFF.

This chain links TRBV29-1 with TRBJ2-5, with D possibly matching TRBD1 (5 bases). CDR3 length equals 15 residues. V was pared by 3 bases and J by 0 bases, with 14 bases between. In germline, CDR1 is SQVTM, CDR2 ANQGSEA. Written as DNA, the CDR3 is TGCAGCGTTGAGAGTGGGGCTGGAAACCAAGAGACCCAGTACTTC. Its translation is CSVESGAGNQETQYF.

Here the CDR3 reads CASSRVGSGGASTDTQYF. In nucleotides, the CDR3 is TGTGCCAGCAGCCGCGTGGGGAGCGGGGGGGCAAGCACAGATACGCAGTATTTT. The rearrangement joins TRBV13 to TRBJ2-3; the match to TRBD2 covers 10 bases. The CDR3 runs 18 residues. V gave up 5 bases and J gave up 0 bases; unmatched junction bases: 11. Germline CDR1 and CDR2: PRHDT and FYEKMQ (reference sequence).

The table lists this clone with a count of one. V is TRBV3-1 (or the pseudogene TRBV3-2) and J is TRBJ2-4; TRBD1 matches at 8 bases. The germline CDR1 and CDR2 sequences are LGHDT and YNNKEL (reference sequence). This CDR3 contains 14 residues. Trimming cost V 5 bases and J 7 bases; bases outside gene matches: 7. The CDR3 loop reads CASSKGDRSNIQYF. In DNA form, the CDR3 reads TGTGCCAGCAGCAAAGGGGACAGGAGCAACATTCAGTACTTC.

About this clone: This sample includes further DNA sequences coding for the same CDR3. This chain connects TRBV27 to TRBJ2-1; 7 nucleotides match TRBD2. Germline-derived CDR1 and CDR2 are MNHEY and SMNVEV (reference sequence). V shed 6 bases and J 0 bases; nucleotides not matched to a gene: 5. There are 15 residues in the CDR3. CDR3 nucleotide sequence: TGTGCCAGCAGACTAGGCGGGAGCTCCTACAATGAGCAGTTCTTC. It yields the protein CASRLGGSSYNEQFF.

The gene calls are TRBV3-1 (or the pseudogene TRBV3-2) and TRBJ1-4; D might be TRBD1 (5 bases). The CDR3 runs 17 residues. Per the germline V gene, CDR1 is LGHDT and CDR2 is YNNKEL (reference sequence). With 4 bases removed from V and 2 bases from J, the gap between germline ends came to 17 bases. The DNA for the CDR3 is TGTGCCAGCAGCCGCCGGTCGGGGGTTGGGACTAATGAAAAACTGTTTTTT. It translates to CASSRRSGVGTNEKLFF.

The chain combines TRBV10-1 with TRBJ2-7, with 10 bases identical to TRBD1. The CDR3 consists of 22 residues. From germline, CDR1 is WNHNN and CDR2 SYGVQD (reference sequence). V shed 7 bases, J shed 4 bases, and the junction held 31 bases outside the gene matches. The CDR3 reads CASNFKTHPDTDRGQPLYEQYF. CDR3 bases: TGCGCCAGCAATTTTAAGACCCATCCGGACACAGACAGGGGGCAACCTCTATACGAGCAGTACTTC.

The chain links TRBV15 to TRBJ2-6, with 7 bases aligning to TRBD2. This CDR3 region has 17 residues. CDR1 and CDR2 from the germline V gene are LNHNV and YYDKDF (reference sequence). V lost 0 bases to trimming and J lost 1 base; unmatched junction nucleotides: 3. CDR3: CATSRDIGGSGANVLTF. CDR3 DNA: TGTGCCACCAGCAGAGATATCGGGGGGTCTGGGGCCAACGTCCTGACTTTC.

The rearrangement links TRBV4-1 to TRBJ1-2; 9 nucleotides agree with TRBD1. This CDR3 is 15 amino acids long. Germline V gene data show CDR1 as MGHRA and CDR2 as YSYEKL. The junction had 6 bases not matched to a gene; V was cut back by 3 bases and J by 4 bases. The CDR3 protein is CASSQEGQGVYGYTF. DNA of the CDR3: TGCGCCAGCAGCCAGGAGGGACAGGGCGTCTATGGCTACACCTTC.

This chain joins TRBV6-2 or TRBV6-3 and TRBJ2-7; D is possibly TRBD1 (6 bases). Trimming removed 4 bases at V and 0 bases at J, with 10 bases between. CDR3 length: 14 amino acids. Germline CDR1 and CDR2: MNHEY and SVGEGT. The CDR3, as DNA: TGTGCCAGCAGTTCGGACAGAAGCTCCTACGAGCAGTACTTC. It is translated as CASSSDRSSYEQYF.